This entry concerns a single T cell receptor (beta chain). Trimming removed 1 base from V and 1 base from J, with 8 bases in between. This CDR3 region has 14 residues. Germline lookup yields CDR1 SGHDN and CDR2 FVKESK. The data belong to a study of early T cells in non-severe SARS-CoV-2 infection. TCRdb independently ran MiXCR on the 5' RACE reads; one entry per CDR3 protein. The table includes more than 75,000 distinct CDR3 sequences, 13% detected once. The chain joins TRBV14 to TRBJ2-7, with D maybe TRBD1 (5 bases). Sequenced: whole blood. This TCR derives from an adult who was a healthcare worker with PCR-confirmed SARS-CoV-2 infection or an uninfected control (not recorded which). CDR3 bases: TGTGCCAGCAGCCAAGGCAGGGTATCCTACGAGCAGTACTTC. The encoded protein is CASSQGRVSYEQYF. Full variable domain (outside the CDR3, taken from reference TRBV14 and TRBJ2-7): EAGVTQFPSHSVIEKGQTVTLRCDPISGHDNLYWYRRVMGKEIKFLLHFVKESKQDESGMPNNRFLAERTGGTYSTLKVQPAELEDSGVYFCASSQGRVSYEQYFGPGTRLTVT.